Listed below are T cell receptor beta chains from one sample, sequenced in a study of T cells expressing NK-cell markers. TCRdb reprocessed the 5' RACE reads, keeping one entry per CDR3 protein, no DNA. The sample features some 390,000 distinct CDR3 sequences, with around 10% in its top ten. Sequencing was carried out using blood T cells: a sorted CD56 or NKG2C T cell subset, CD4+ or CD8+ T cells, or bulk PBMC T cells (not recorded which). Receptors originate from a woman in her forties or fifties in good health. The CDR3 runs from the conserved cysteine through the conserved F or W.

J,V,CDR3
TRBJ2-1,TRBV4-2,CASSPQGTSSYNEQFF
TRBJ1-2,TRBV20-1,CSARSRDRDSHYGYTF
TRBJ2-3,TRBV5-1,CASRTTAGGSTDTQYF
TRBJ1-4,TRBV20-1,CSAKSPDFADSSEKLFF
TRBJ2-1,TRBV5-1,CASSLINEQFF
TRBJ2-1,TRBV5-1,CASDAGGRANEQFF
TRBJ2-7,TRBV10-3,CATKGGDSSYEQYF
TRBJ2-3,TRBV7-6,CASNPSRILSDTQYF
TRBJ2-5,TRBV11-2,CASSLVVIPDTWETQYF
TRBJ2-4,TRBV7-2,CASSRGFAKNIQYF
TRBJ2-5,TRBV5-1,CASSLDLGLQYF
TRBJ2-3,TRBV27,CASSLRSVNRASTDTQYF
TRBJ1-4,TRBV3-1,CASTASATNEKLFF
TRBJ2-1,TRBV4-1,CASSQESVSYYNEQFF
TRBJ2-3,TRBV11-2,CASSLEGWDSTDTQYF
TRBJ2-7,TRBV7-9,CASSLQAGIYEQYF
TRBJ1-1,TRBV19,CASLIGGAEAFF
TRBJ2-5,TRBV5-5,CASSIGQVGNQETQYF
TRBJ2-1,TRBV4-1,CASSRQVAGVVNEQFF
TRBJ1-1,TRBV12-3/TRBV12-4,CASAPTGSQNTEAFF
TRBJ2-1,TRBV28,CASSRQVSGEQFF
TRBJ1-6,TRBV27,CASSPVISSYNSPLHF
TRBJ1-1,TRBV20-1,CSTLRQGNTEAFF
TRBJ2-1,TRBV2,CASSAVSPTIGEQFF
TRBJ2-1,TRBV20-1,CSARGDSYEQFF
TRBJ1-2,TRBV6-5,CATGTVYGYTF
TRBJ1-2,TRBV29-1,CSVEGTGQVYGYTF
TRBJ2-3,TRBV10-3,CAISESLAGSTDTQYF
TRBJ2-5,TRBV20-1,CSARESGRAEWTQYF
TRBJ2-6,TRBV29-1,CSVSGVTGANVLTF
TRBJ2-1,TRBV20-1,CSARDIGPVSSNEQFF
TRBJ1-5,TRBV20-1,CSARDRRRTPQHF
TRBJ2-3,TRBV5-1,CASSGGGKETDTQYF
TRBJ1-1,TRBV29-1,CSGRAGPHEAFF
TRBJ2-3,TRBV29-1,CSVVLAGPDTQYF
TRBJ2-5,TRBV4-1,CASSQDLDYQETQYF
TRBJ1-6,TRBV6-5,CASSYGQSSYNSPLHF
TRBJ2-1,TRBV7-2,CASSLVGHGRASRNEQFF
TRBJ2-1,TRBV11-2,CASSFPSSKRQAQEFF
TRBJ2-3,TRBV20-1,CSARDLWAGDPDTQYF
TRBJ1-1,TRBV20-1,CSARAGRDLNTEAFF